These 29 T cell receptor beta chains were sequenced from one sample in a study of regulatory T cells in long-lasting Graves disease. Building the TCR beta libraries relied on iRepertoire HTBI primers, and CDR3 regions underwent Arm-PCR. TCRdb redid the calling of the multiplex PCR reads with MiXCR, one entry per CDR3 protein. The sample has hundreds of thousands of distinct CDR3 sequences, around 16% seen once. The time point denotes: newly diagnosed GD, antithyroid drugs for less than 3 months. Scientists built the TCR library using RNA that was extracted from PBMCs. The sample in question was peripheral blood mononuclear cells (PBMCs), obtained at new diagnosis, from a patient treated with antithyroid drugs. These receptors were obtained from a female donor with Graves disease.

This chain links TRBV7-2 with TRBJ2-5; possibly TRBD1 for D (5 bases). Per germline, CDR1 SGHTA and CDR2 FQGNSA. The CDR3 spans 15 residues. The V gene lost 5 bases and the J gene lost 5 bases, with 18 bases spanning the gap. The DNA of the CDR3 is TGTGCCAGCAGCCTAGGGGCCGGCCCTGGGGAGACCCAGTACTTC. It yields the protein CASSLGAGPGETQYF.

This clonotype occurred many times. The rearrangement joins TRBV6-4 to TRBJ1-6; D is uncertain. Germline values: CDR1 MRHNA, CDR2 SNTAGT. Trimming took off 4 bases at V and 9 bases at J, with 13 bases between the two ends. The CDR3 runs to 14 residues. The CDR3 loop reads CASSAGHASSPLHF. The CDR3 nucleotides are TGTGCCAGCAGTGCCGGTCACGCATCTTCACCCCTCCACTTT.

In this sample, this clonotype turned up many times. The V and J genes are TRBV10-3 and TRBJ2-2; no clear D. The germline V and J ends were trimmed by 4 bases and 0 bases, with 6 bases remaining between them. Germline CDR1 reads ENHRY; CDR2 reads SYGVKD. The CDR3 extends over 14 amino acids. The CDR3 loop is CAISAGTNTGELFF. CDR3 sequence (DNA): TGTGCCATCAGTGCCGGTACGAACACCGGGGAGCTGTTTTTT.

V gene TRBV4-2 combines with J gene TRBJ2-3; 9 bases line up with TRBD2. The CDR3 runs to 19 residues. Unmatched junction bases numbered 17, after V lost 0 bases and J lost 7 bases. The germline V gene encodes CDR1 LGHNA and CDR2 YNFKEQ. CDR3: CASSQDWLGSGGTRNTQYF. The CDR3 nucleotides are TGTGCCAGCAGCCAAGATTGGCTCGGTAGCGGGGGTACCAGGAATACGCAGTATTTT.

V gene TRBV6-1 combines with J gene TRBJ2-3, with D perhaps assigned TRBD1 or TRBD2 (5 bases each). The V gene's germline CDR1 is MNHNS and CDR2 SASEGT. Trimming removed 8 bases from V and 2 bases from J, with 17 bases in between. The CDR3 runs 15 residues. The CDR3 DNA sequence: TGTGCCAGCCAGCAGGCGGCAGGGACCACAGATACGCAGTATTTT. It codes for CASQQAAGTTDTQYF.

This clonotype was observed many times. V and J are TRBV6-2 or TRBV6-3 and TRBJ1-4; the match to TRBD1 covers 11 bases. The junction had 4 bases not matched to a gene; V was cut back by 6 bases and J by 7 bases. The CDR3 totals 14 residues. Germline assignment: CDR1 MNHEY and CDR2 SVGEGT. For the CDR3, the DNA is TGTGCCAGCAGGGACAGGGGGCAGACTGAAAAACTGTTTTTT. Translation gives CASRDRGQTEKLFF.

This clonotype appeared many times. The V and J genes are TRBV12-3 or TRBV12-4 and TRBJ1-1; 9 nucleotides match TRBD1. There are 13 residues in the CDR3. Unmatched junction bases numbered 3, after V lost 6 bases and J lost 4 bases. The CDR3 DNA follows: TGTGCCAGCAGAAAGGACAGGGGCACTGAAGCTTTCTTT. This translates into CASRKDRGTEAFF.

This clonotype came up many times. This sequence joins TRBV20-1 and TRBJ2-5; 11 positions match TRBD2. The germline V gene encodes CDR1 DFQATT and CDR2 SNEGSKA (reference sequence). This CDR3 is built from 15 residues. The V and J ends lost 0 bases and 5 bases, in that order; junction bases with no gene match: 5. The CDR3 region has the DNA TGCAGTGCTAGAGATCGCCTAGCGGGGGGTGAGACCCAGTACTTC. This sequence encodes CSARDRLAGGETQYF.

The chain recombines TRBV6-1 with TRBJ2-7; 8 nucleotides line up with TRBD1. The V segment lost 1 base and the J segment 2 bases; nucleotides outside the gene matches: 4. This CDR3 is built from 15 residues. Germline assignment: CDR1 MNHNS and CDR2 SASEGT. The CDR3 DNA is TGTGCCAGCAGTGAAGGAGGGACAGGAGCCTACGAGCAGTACTTC. Protein: CASSEGGTGAYEQYF.

This clonotype was observed many times. The genes are TRBV28 and TRBJ2-7; 9 bases fit TRBD2. Germline V CDR1 and CDR2: MDHEN, SYDVKM. With 6 bases clipped from V and 1 base from J, the junction kept 10 bases outside the gene matches. There are 16 residues in the CDR3. The CDR3 protein is CASRITAGGGSYEQYF. DNA of the CDR3: TGTGCCAGCAGGATAACAGCGGGGGGAGGTTCCTACGAGCAGTACTTC. Looking up the rest from reference TRBV28 and TRBJ2-7 gives the full variable domain: DVKVTQSSRYLVKRTGEKVFLECVQDMDHENMFWYRQDPGLGLRLIYFSYDVKMKEKGDIPEGYSVSREKKERFSLILESASTNQTSMYLCASRITAGGGSYEQYFGPGTRLTVT.

This clonotype came up many times. The V gene is TRBV3-1, the J gene TRBJ1-1; 8 nucleotides line up with TRBD1. The V and J ends lost 3 bases and 0 bases, in that order; junction bases with no gene match: 6. This CDR3 contains 16 residues. Germline CDR1 LGHDT, CDR2 YNNKEL (reference sequence). The CDR3 is CASSHLDRALNTEAFF. CDR3 sequence (DNA): TGTGCCAGCAGCCACCTGGACAGGGCACTGAACACTGAAGCTTTCTTT.

This clonotype was seen at least ten times. V gene TRBV3-1 combines with J gene TRBJ1-2; D is undetermined. The CDR3 runs 11 residues. From germline, CDR1 is LGHDT and CDR2 YNNKEL (reference sequence). V lost 4 bases and J 9 bases, leaving 9 bases between the germline ends. CDR3 loop: CASSRSGSYTF. The CDR3 nucleotides read TGTGCCAGCAGCCGCTCGGGGAGCTACACCTTC.

This clonotype was recorded many times. The chain combines TRBV7-9 with TRBJ2-7; 9 bases map to TRBD1. CDR1 SEHNR and CDR2 FQNEAQ come from the germline V gene (reference sequence). The CDR3 is 15 residues long. V shed 5 bases and J 0 bases; nucleotides not matched to a gene: 5. In DNA, the CDR3 is TGTGCCAGCAGCCAACGGGACAGGGCCTCCTACGAGCAGTACTTC. Amino acid sequence: CASSQRDRASYEQYF.

This clonotype was seen at least ten times. The genes are TRBV19 and TRBJ2-2; D is uncertain. CDR1 and CDR2 from the germline V gene are LNHDA and SQIVND (reference sequence). This CDR3 is built from 15 residues. The V and J ends lost 4 bases and 2 bases respectively, with 11 bases between them. CDR3 nucleotides: TGTGCCAGTAGTAGGGGTAGCCCAAACACCGGGGAGCTGTTTTTT. It specifies CASSRGSPNTGELFF.

This clonotype was detected many times. The V gene is TRBV5-1, the J gene TRBJ2-7, with D perhaps TRBD1 (6 bases). CDR3 length: 14 residues. CDR1 is SGHRS, CDR2 YFSETQ, per germline. The V end lost 4 bases, the J end lost 2 bases, and 13 bases lay between the germline ends. Here the CDR3 reads CASSGQTGTYEQYF. The CDR3 nucleotides are TGCGCCAGCAGCGGGCAGACAGGCACCTACGAGCAGTACTTC.

This clonotype was recorded many times. This sequence joins TRBV3-1 and TRBJ2-5; TRBD1 matches at 7 bases. CDR3 length: 14 amino acids. The junction had 5 bases not matched to a gene; V was cut back by 4 bases and J by 3 bases. The germline V gene encodes CDR1 LGHDT and CDR2 YNNKEL (reference sequence). CDR3 in DNA: TGTGCCAGCAGCCCCTCGACAGGGAAAGAGACCCAGTACTTC. This translates into CASSPSTGKETQYF.

V and J are TRBV19 and TRBJ2-2; 9 positions agree with TRBD1. This CDR3 contains 16 residues. In germline, CDR1 is LNHDA, CDR2 SQIVND (reference sequence). V dropped 5 bases and J dropped 3; count of bases not matched to a gene: 7. CDR3 amino acids: CASSPRTGVDTGELFF. CDR3 in DNA: TGTGCCAGTAGTCCAAGGACAGGGGTAGACACCGGGGAGCTGTTTTTT.

This clonotype was observed at least ten times. The chain uses TRBV20-1 and TRBJ1-1; TRBD1 is a possible D gene (5 bases). The CDR3 consists of 15 residues. Germline CDR1 reads DFQATT; CDR2 reads SNEGSKA (reference sequence). V gave up 0 bases and J gave up 3 bases, with 14 bases separating them. The CDR3 is CSARDRAGGDTEAFF. CDR3 bases: TGCAGTGCTAGAGATAGGGCAGGAGGGGACACTGAAGCTTTCTTT.

This clonotype occurred many times. The V call is TRBV6-1, the J call TRBJ2-1; D remains unclear. Germline V gives CDR1 MNHNS, CDR2 SASEGT. Trimming left V 6 bases short and J 2 bases short, with 14 bases between. The CDR3 covers 15 residues. The CDR3 here is CASREPAKTYNEQFF. CDR3 DNA: TGTGCCAGCAGAGAGCCAGCAAAGACCTACAATGAGCAGTTCTTC.

This clonotype was seen at least ten times. V gene TRBV5-1 combines with J gene TRBJ2-3; 14 bases align to TRBD2. The germline V gene encodes CDR1 SGHRS and CDR2 YFSETQ. There are 16 residues in the CDR3. V shed 4 bases, J shed 4 bases, and the junction held 5 bases outside the gene matches. For the CDR3, the DNA is TGCGCCAGCAGCCCCGGGACTAGCGGGAGCCCAGATACGCAGTATTTT. It encodes CASSPGTSGSPDTQYF.

This clonotype was observed a few times. The chain links TRBV4-3 to TRBJ2-3; no reliable D call. V was pared by 4 bases and J by 0 bases, with 11 bases between. CDR1 and CDR2 (germline): LGHNA, YSLEER. This CDR3 has 15 residues. This CDR3 is CASSRALASTDTQYF. CDR3 DNA: TGCGCCAGCAGCCGAGCATTAGCAAGCACAGATACGCAGTATTTT.

The chain employs TRBV12-3 or TRBV12-4 and TRBJ2-7; D possibly matches TRBD1 or TRBD2 (5 bases each). V lost 1 base and J 6 bases, leaving 22 bases between the germline ends. This CDR3 spans 17 amino acids. CDR3 in amino acids: CASSLVFGTPPRTEQYF. The CDR3 DNA sequence: TGTGCCAGCAGTTTAGTATTCGGGACGCCGCCAAGGACCGAGCAGTACTTC.

This clonotype showed up many times. This chain connects TRBV20-1 to TRBJ1-1; the D is unclear. This CDR3 has 13 residues. CDR1 is DFQATT, CDR2 SNEGSKA, per germline (reference sequence). The CDR3 DNA sequence: TGCAGCGCACCCGCGGCCGAGAACACTGAAGCTTTCTTT. This encodes CSAPAAENTEAFF.

V and J are TRBV29-1 and TRBJ2-7; the D gene is possibly TRBD2 (6 bases). The CDR3 spans 17 residues. Germline loops: CDR1 SQVTM, CDR2 ANQGSEA. V was clipped by 5 bases and J by 2 bases, with 25 bases between them. The CDR3 nucleotides read TGCAGCGTTTCCCTTACGGGGGTTGAGGCCAGCGCCTACGAGCAGTACTTC. Residues: CSVSLTGVEASAYEQYF.

This clonotype came up many times. The chain couples TRBV20-1 to TRBJ1-5, with TRBD1 identical over 11 bases. The germline CDR1 and CDR2 sequences are DFQATT and SNEGSKA (reference sequence). The CDR3 has 16 amino acids. Unmatched junction bases numbered 9, after V lost 6 bases and J lost 2 bases. The CDR3 coding sequence is TGCAGTGCGCCCCGGACAGGGGGCCGGGGCAATCAGCCCCAGCATTTT. Translating it yields CSAPRTGGRGNQPQHF.

This chain joins TRBV9 and TRBJ2-5; D call uncertain. The CDR3 loop spans 14 amino acids. Looked up from germline, CDR1 is SGDLS and CDR2 is YYNGEE. V was trimmed by 2 bases and J by 5 bases, leaving 13 bases between them. The CDR3 loop is CASSVQDLSETQYF. The CDR3 coding sequence is TGTGCCAGCAGCGTGCAGGATTTGTCGGAGACCCAGTACTTC.

The chain couples TRBV19 to TRBJ1-5; D remains ambiguous. The CDR3 consists of 13 residues. The germline CDR1 and CDR2 sequences are LNHDA and SQIVND (reference sequence). V was pared by 8 bases and J by 2 bases, with 10 bases between. The CDR3 sequence is CASSDTRNQPQHF. The CDR3, as DNA: TGTGCCAGTTCCGACACCCGCAATCAGCCCCAGCATTTT.

The rearrangement joins TRBV27 to TRBJ2-1; 8 nucleotides match TRBD1. This CDR3 has 14 amino acids. Germline-derived CDR1 and CDR2 are MNHEY and SMNVEV (reference sequence). V was clipped by 6 bases and J by 13 bases; unmatched bases: 14. The DNA for the CDR3 is TGTGCCAGCAGGCTCCAGGGGGCAGTGGAGACCCAGTTCTTC. It encodes CASRLQGAVETQFF.

V usage is TRBV28 and J usage is TRBJ2-5; 11 bases map to TRBD2. The CDR3 totals 18 residues. Germline lookup yields CDR1 MDHEN and CDR2 SYDVKM. Trimming cost V 4 bases and J 2 bases; bases outside gene matches: 12. The chain's CDR3 is CASSSATGTSGFQETQYF. In DNA, the CDR3 is TGTGCCAGCAGTTCAGCCACCGGGACTAGCGGATTTCAAGAGACCCAGTACTTC.